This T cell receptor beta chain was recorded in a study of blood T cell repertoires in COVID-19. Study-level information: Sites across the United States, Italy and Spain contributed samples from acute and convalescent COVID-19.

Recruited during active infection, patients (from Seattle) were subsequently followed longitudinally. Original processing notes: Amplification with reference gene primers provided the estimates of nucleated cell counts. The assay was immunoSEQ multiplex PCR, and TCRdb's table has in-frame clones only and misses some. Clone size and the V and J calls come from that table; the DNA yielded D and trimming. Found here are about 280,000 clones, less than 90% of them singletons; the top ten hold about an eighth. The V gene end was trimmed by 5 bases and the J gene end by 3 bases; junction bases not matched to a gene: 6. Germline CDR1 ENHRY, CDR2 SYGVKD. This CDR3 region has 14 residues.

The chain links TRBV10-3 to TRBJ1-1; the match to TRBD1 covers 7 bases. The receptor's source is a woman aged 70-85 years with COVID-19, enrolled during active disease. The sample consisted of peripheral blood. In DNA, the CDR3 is TGTGCCATCAGTTTGACAGGGTCGGACACTGAAGCTTTCTTT. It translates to CAISLTGSDTEAFF.